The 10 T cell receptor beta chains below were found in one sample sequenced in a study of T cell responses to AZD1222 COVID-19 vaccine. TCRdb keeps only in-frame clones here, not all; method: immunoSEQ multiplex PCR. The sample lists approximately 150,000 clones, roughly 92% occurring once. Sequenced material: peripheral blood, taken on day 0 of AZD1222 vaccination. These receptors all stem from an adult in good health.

CDR3: CSVDLGAGYTF. Written as DNA, the CDR3 is TGCAGCGTTGATCTAGGGGCTGGCTACACCTTC. The V and J genes are TRBV29-1 and TRBJ1-2; D may be TRBD1 (5 bases). CDR3 length equals 11 residues. Trimming left V 3 bases short and J 7 bases short, with 9 bases between. The V gene's germline CDR1 is SQVTM and CDR2 ANQGSEA. Based on the CDR3 plus reference TRBV29-1 and TRBJ1-2, the full variable domain is SAVISQKPSRDICQRGTSLTIQCQVDSQVTMMFWYRQQPGQSLTLIATANQGSEATYESGFVIDKFPISRPNLTFSTLTVSNMSPEDSSIYLCSVDLGAGYTFGSGTRLTVV.

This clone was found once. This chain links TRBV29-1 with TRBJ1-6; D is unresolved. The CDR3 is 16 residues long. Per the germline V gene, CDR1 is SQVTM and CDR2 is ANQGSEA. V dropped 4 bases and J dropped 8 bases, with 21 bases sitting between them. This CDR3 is CSVGWNSPLIDSPLHF. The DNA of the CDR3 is TGCAGCGTTGGATGGAACTCTCCCCTAATAGATTCACCCCTCCACTTT.

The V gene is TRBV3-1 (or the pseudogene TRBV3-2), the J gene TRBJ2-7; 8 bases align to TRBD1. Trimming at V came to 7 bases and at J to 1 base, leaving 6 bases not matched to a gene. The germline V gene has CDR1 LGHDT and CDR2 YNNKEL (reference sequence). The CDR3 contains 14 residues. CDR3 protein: CASTPDRDSYEQYF. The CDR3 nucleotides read TGTGCCAGCACCCCGGACAGGGATTCCTACGAGCAGTACTTC.

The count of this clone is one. CDR3 region: CSALTGLNTEAFF. CDR3 nucleotide sequence: TGCAGCGCCCTGACAGGGTTGAACACTGAAGCTTTCTTT. This rearrangement joins TRBV29-1 to TRBJ1-1, with 7 positions matching TRBD1. Losses at the gene ends were 7 bases for V and 0 bases for J; bases not matched to a gene: 5. The germline V gene has CDR1 SQVTM and CDR2 ANQGSEA. The CDR3 is 13 amino acids.

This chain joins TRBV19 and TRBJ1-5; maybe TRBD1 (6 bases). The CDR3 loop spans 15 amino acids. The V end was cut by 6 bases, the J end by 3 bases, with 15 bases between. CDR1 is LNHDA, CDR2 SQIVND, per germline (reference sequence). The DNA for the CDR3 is TGTGCCAGTAGCCTGGGACAAAACTACAATCAGCCCCAGCATTTT. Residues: CASSLGQNYNQPQHF.

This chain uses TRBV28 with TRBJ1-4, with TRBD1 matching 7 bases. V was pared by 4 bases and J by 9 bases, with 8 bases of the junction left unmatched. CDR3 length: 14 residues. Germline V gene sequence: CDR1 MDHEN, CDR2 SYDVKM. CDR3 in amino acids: CASSSQGGTKKLFF. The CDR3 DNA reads TGTGCCAGCAGTTCGCAGGGGGGAACAAAAAAACTGTTTTTT.

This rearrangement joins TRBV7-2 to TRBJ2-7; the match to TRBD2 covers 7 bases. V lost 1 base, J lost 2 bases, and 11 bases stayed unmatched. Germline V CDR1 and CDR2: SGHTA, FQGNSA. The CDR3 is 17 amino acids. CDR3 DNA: TGTGCCAGCAGCTTAGGGCATGGTAGCGGGCTGGCCTACGAGCAGTACTTC. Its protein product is CASSLGHGSGLAYEQYF. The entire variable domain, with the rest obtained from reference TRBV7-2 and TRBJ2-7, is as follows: GAGVSQSPSNKVTEKGKDVELRCDPISGHTALYWYRQSLGQGLEFLIYFQGNSAPDKSGLPSDRFSAERTGGSVSTLTIQRTQQEDSAVYLCASSLGHGSGLAYEQYFGPGTRLTVT.

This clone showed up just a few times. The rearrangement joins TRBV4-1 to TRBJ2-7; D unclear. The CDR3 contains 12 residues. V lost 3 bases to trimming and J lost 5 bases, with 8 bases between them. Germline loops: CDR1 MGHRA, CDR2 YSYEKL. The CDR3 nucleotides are TGCGCCAGCAGCCACATCGACGACGAGCAGTACTTC. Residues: CASSHIDDEQYF.

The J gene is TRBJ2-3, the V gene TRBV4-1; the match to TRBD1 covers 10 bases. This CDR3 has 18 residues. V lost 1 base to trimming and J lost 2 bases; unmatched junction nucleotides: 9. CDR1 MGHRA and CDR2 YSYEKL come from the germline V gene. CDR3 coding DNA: TGCGCCAGCAGCCAAGTTACAGGTGGGACAGGGGTCACAGATACGCAGTATTTT. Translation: CASSQVTGGTGVTDTQYF.

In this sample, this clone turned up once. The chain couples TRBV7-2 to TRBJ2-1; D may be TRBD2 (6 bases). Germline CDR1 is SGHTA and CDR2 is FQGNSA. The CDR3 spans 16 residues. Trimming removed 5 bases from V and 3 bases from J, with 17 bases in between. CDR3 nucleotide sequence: TGTGCCAGCAGCGGAGGGGTACGGGGCCTCTACAATGAGCAGTTCTTC. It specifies CASSGGVRGLYNEQFF.